This record covers a single T cell receptor beta chain. Its antigen is not known. This entry belongs to a study of graft-versus-host responses after intestinal transplantation. Clones were read by immunoSEQ multiplex PCR, and TCRdb kept only the in-frame ones, dropping some. This sample has 75,000 to 95,000 clones, with 85% to 95% found just once. The CDR3 loop spans 14 amino acids. V was pared by 4 bases and J by 0 bases, with 12 bases between. The V gene's germline CDR1 is GTSNPN and CDR2 SVGIG (reference sequence). This receptor was taken from a human donor who was the organ donor for an intestinal transplant. This sample comprised unstimulated CD4+ T cells sorted from spleen or lymph node cells, obtained before transplant. The V call is TRBV30, the J call TRBJ1-1; D is ambiguous. The CDR3 reads CAWTPGVVNTEAFF. For the CDR3, the DNA is TGTGCCTGGACCCCCGGGGTGGTGAACACTGAAGCTTTCTTT.